This T cell receptor beta chain was profiled in a study of T cells in Graves' hyperthyroidism and ophthalmopathy. This clonotype was detected a few times. TCR beta CDR3 region amplification was performed from RNA transcripts. Carried out on the TCR CDR3, a first-round RT-PCR used the HTBI primer set. MiXCR was run by TCRdb on the multiplex PCR reads, yielding one entry per CDR3 protein. The table has roughly 580,000 distinct CDR3 sequences, roughly 14% seen once. The CDR3 extends over 15 amino acids. Unmatched junction bases numbered 8, after V lost 4 bases and J lost 4 bases. The V gene's germline CDR1 is SGHNT and CDR2 YYREEE (reference sequence).

The clonotype comes from a woman aged 25 to 39 with Graves' hyperthyroidism that later progressed to Graves' ophthalmopathy. The genes are TRBV5-4 and TRBJ1-3, with 7 bases identical to TRBD1. Sequenced input: blood. CDR3 bases: TGTGCCAGCAGCCGAGGGGGCGAAGGAGGAAACACCATATATTTT. Its translation is CASSRGGEGGNTIYF. Looking up the rest from reference TRBV5-4 and TRBJ1-3 gives the full variable domain: ETGVTQSPTHLIKTRGQQVTLRCSSQSGHNTVSWYQQALGQGPQFIFQYYREEENGRGNFPPRFSGLQFPNYSSELNVNALELDDSALYLCASSRGGEGGNTIYFGEGSWLTVV.